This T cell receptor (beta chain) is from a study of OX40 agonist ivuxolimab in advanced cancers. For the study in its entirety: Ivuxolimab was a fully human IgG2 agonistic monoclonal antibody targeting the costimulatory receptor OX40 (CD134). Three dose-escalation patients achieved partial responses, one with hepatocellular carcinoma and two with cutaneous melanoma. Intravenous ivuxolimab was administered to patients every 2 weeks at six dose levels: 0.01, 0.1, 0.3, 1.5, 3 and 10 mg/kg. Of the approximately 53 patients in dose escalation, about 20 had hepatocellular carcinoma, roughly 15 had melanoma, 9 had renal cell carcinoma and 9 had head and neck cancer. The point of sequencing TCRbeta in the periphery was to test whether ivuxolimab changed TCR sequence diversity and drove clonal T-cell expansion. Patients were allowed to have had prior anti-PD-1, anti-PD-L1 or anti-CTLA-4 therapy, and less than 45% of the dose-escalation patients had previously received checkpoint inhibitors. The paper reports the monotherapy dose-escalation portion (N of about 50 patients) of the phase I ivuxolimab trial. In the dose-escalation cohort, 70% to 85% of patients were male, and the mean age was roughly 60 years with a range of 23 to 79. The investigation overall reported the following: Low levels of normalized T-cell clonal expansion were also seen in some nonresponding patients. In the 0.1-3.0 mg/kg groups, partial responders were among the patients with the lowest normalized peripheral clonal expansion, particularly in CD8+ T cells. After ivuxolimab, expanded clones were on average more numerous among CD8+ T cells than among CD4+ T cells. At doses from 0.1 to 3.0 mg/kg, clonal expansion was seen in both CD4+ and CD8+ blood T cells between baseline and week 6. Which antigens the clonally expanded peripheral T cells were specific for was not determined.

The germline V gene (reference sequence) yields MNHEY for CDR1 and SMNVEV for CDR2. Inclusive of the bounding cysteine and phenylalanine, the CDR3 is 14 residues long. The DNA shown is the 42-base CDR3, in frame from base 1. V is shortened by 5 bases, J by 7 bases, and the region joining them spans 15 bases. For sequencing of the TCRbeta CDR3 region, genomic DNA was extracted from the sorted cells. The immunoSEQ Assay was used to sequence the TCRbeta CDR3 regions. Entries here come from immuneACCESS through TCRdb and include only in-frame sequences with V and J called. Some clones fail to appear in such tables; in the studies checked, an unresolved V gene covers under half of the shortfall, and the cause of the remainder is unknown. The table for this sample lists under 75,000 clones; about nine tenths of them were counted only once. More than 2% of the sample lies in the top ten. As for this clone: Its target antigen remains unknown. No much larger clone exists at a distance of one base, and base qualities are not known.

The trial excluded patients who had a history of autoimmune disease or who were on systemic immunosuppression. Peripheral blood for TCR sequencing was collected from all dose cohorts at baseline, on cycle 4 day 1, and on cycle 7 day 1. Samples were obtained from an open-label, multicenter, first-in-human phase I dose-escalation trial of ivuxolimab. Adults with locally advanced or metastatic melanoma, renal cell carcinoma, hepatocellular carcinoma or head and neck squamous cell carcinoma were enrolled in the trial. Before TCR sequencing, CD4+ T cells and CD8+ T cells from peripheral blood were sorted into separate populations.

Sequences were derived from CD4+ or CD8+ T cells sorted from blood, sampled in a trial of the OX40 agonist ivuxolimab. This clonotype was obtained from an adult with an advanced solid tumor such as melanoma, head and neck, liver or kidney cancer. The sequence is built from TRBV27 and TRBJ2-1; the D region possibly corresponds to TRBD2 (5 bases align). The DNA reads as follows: TGTGCCAGCAGTCGAGGTAGCGAGTTAAATGAGCAGTTCTTC. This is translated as CASSRGSELNEQFF.